What follows describes a single T cell receptor beta chain. Its antigen remains unknown. The data originate from a study of siplizumab effects on memory and regulatory T cells. Whole-study findings and limits: Proliferating Tregs from siplizumab cultures lacked functional confirmation of suppression. Memory cells seemed less diverse than naive T cells, which seemed major alloresponse contributors. Siplizumab led to significantly less abundant alloreactive sequences that could be traced back to unstimulated CD4+ memory cells.

Sequencing was performed with immunoSEQ multiplex PCR; in TCRdb, only in-frame clones are kept and a portion is missing. The sample yields over 95,000 clones, about 94% seen once. V was clipped by 1 base and J by 4 bases, with 5 bases between them. Germline V gives CDR1 LGHNA, CDR2 YNFKEQ. This CDR3 has 12 residues. What was sequenced was non-Treg CD4+ T cells sorted from blood. This receptor was identified in a human donor in good health. This chain joins TRBV4-2 and TRBJ2-7; D unclear. The CDR3 loop reads CASSQVQYEQYF. In DNA form, the CDR3 reads TGTGCCAGCAGCCAAGTACAATACGAGCAGTACTTC.